These 23 T cell receptor beta chains were sequenced from one sample in a study of blood T cell repertoires in COVID-19. Libraries were prepared by immunoSEQ multiplex PCR; TCRdb keeps only in-frame clonotypes and omits some of them. The sample comprises about 130,000 clones, approximately 70% of which are singletons, and approximately 2% rests with the top ten. The sequencing input was peripheral blood. The source of these receptors is a woman aged 65 to 85 with acute or convalescent COVID-19.

The gene calls are TRBV5-4 and TRBJ2-3; a weak D match, TRBD2 (6 bases). The CDR3 contains 15 residues. V was trimmed by 4 bases and J by 0 bases, leaving 12 bases between them. Germline values: CDR1 SGHNT, CDR2 YYREEE (reference sequence). CDR3 sequence reads: CASSPGGGSTDTQYF. DNA for the CDR3: TGTGCCAGCAGCCCGGGTGGGGGGAGCACAGATACGCAGTATTTT.

J is TRBJ2-5 and V is TRBV3-1 (or the pseudogene TRBV3-2); TRBD2 matches at 9 bases. This CDR3 is 16 amino acids long. With V trimmed by 4 bases and J by 4 bases, 10 bases remained unmatched. The germline V gene has CDR1 LGHDT and CDR2 YNNKEL (reference sequence). Here the CDR3 reads CASSPLLGLAGETQYF. The DNA for the CDR3 is TGTGCCAGCAGCCCCTTGCTGGGACTAGCCGGAGAGACCCAGTACTTC.

The chain has TRBV6-5 and TRBJ1-2; tentatively, D is TRBD1 (5 bases). Trimming shortened V by 2 bases and J by 3 bases, and 10 bases separated the two germline ends. The CDR3 spans 14 residues. Germline V CDR1 and CDR2: MNHEY, SVGAGI. In nucleotides, the CDR3 is TGTGCCAGCAGTTACCGACAGTTCGACTATGGCTACACCTTC. The encoded protein is CASSYRQFDYGYTF.

V is TRBV3-1 (or the pseudogene TRBV3-2) and J is TRBJ1-1, with a possible D match to TRBD1 (6 bases). The CDR3 is 16 residues long. Germline values: CDR1 LGHDT, CDR2 YNNKEL (reference sequence). Trimming shortened V by 1 base and J by 8 bases, and 20 bases separated the two germline ends. The CDR3 sequence: CASSQGVPGHGPEAFF. The CDR3 nucleotides read TGTGCCAGCAGCCAAGGAGTCCCGGGACATGGCCCGGAAGCTTTCTTT.

This clone was observed a handful of times. V usage is TRBV6-6 and J usage is TRBJ1-4, with TRBD1 matching over 8 bases. The CDR3 spans 17 residues. The germline V gene has CDR1 MNHNY and CDR2 SVGAGI (reference sequence). The ends lost 5 bases at V and 8 bases at J; junction bases unmatched: 16. The CDR3 spells CASSLDRGISWSEKLFF. The CDR3 nucleotides read TGTGCCAGCAGTCTAGACAGGGGAATAAGTTGGTCCGAAAAACTGTTTTTT.

J is TRBJ2-3 and V is TRBV7-8; D perhaps matches TRBD2 (6 bases). Germline assignment: CDR1 SGHVS and CDR2 FQNEAQ. The CDR3 totals 14 residues. V was shortened by 5 bases and J by 2 bases, with 11 bases between the two germline ends. The CDR3 nucleotides read TGTGCCAGCAGCCTCGGACTACCCACAGATACGCAGTATTTT. Translating gives CASSLGLPTDTQYF.

J is TRBJ2-7 and V is TRBV10-3; 10 positions match TRBD2. Germline CDR1 is ENHRY and CDR2 is SYGVKD. CDR3 length equals 15 residues. The V and J ends lost 4 bases and 2 bases, in that order; junction bases with no gene match: 5. CDR3 coding DNA: TGTGCCATCAGTGTCCCCAGCGGGAGGGCCTACGAGCAGTACTTC. It yields the protein CAISVPSGRAYEQYF.

The rearrangement links TRBV5-1 to TRBJ1-1; TRBD1 aligns across 9 bases. Germline V lookup: CDR1 SGHRS, CDR2 YFSETQ. V lost 2 bases, J lost 4 bases, and 6 bases stayed unmatched. The CDR3 is 15 residues long. The CDR3 sequence is CASSFGTGKATEAFF. CDR3 coding DNA: TGCGCCAGCAGCTTCGGGACAGGGAAGGCCACTGAAGCTTTCTTT. The variable domain in full, with the rest retrieved from reference TRBV5-1 and TRBJ1-1, is KAGVTQTPRYLIKTRGQQVTLSCSPISGHRSVSWYQQTPGQGLQFLFEYFSETQRNKGNFPGRFSGRQFSNSRSEMNVSTLELGDSALYLCASSFGTGKATEAFFGQGTRLTVV.

The chain couples TRBV19 to TRBJ2-1; TRBD2 matches at 7 bases. CDR1 and CDR2 from the germline V gene are LNHDA and SQIVND (reference sequence). The CDR3 is made up of 13 amino acids. V lost 3 bases and J lost 6; bases outside the gene matches: 2. The CDR3 protein is CASSISSGNEQFF. CDR3 DNA sequence: TGTGCCAGTAGTATTTCTAGCGGCAATGAGCAGTTCTTC.

The V and J genes are TRBV9 and TRBJ2-3; D is unclear. Deletions cut 5 bases from V and 3 bases from J, with 19 bases between. CDR3 length: 16 residues. Germline V gene sequence: CDR1 SGDLS, CDR2 YYNGEE. CDR3 region: CASSLDNTGVTDTQYF. In nucleotides, the CDR3 is TGTGCCAGCAGTCTCGATAATACCGGAGTGACAGATACGCAGTATTTT. Complete variable domain (other parts from reference TRBV9 and TRBJ2-3): DSGVTQTPKHLITATGQRVTLRCSPRSGDLSVYWYQQSLDQGLQFLIQYYNGEERAKGNILERFSAQQFPDLHSELNLSSLELGDSALYFCASSLDNTGVTDTQYFGPGTRLTVL.

The rearrangement joins TRBV28 to TRBJ1-1; 8 nucleotides agree with TRBD1. J was trimmed by 6 bases and V by 6 bases; bases with no gene match: 9. The CDR3 length is 14 residues. CDR1 and CDR2 from the germline V gene are MDHEN and SYDVKM. The CDR3 is CASRSGTGFSEAFF. The CDR3 region has the DNA TGTGCCAGCAGATCCGGGACAGGTTTTTCTGAAGCTTTCTTT.

This clone is a singleton in its sample. The chain has TRBV6-2 or TRBV6-3 and TRBJ2-1, with a weak D call TRBD1 (6 bases). Trimming pared 5 bases from V and 10 bases from J, leaving 15 bases between. The CDR3 is 13 residues long. Germline V gives CDR1 MNHEY, CDR2 SVGEGT. Here the CDR3 reads CASSTQGSREQFF. The DNA of the CDR3 is TGTGCCAGCAGTACACAGGGAAGTAGGGAGCAGTTCTTC.

The gene calls are TRBV5-1 and TRBJ2-3; the match to TRBD2 covers 11 bases. In germline, CDR1 is SGHRS, CDR2 YFSETQ. Losses at the gene ends were 4 bases for V and 2 bases for J; bases not matched to a gene: 6. The CDR3 spans 16 residues. CDR3 in amino acids: CASSVGLAALTDTQYF. As DNA, the CDR3 is TGCGCCAGCAGCGTGGGACTAGCGGCCCTCACAGATACGCAGTATTTT.

The V call is TRBV28, the J call TRBJ2-7, with 11 bases that match TRBD1. The CDR3 is 15 residues long. The germline V gene has CDR1 MDHEN and CDR2 SYDVKM. V lost 5 bases, J lost 3 bases, and 6 bases stayed unmatched. CDR3 protein: CASSLPGTGGYEQYF. In DNA, the CDR3 is TGTGCCAGCAGTCTTCCGGGGACAGGGGGCTACGAGCAGTACTTC.

This clone was recorded only once. This CDR3 is CASSLAGEGFRTQYF. For the CDR3, the DNA is TGTGCCAGCAGCTTAGCGGGGGAGGGATTTAGGACCCAGTACTTC. This chain links TRBV7-2 with TRBJ2-5, with TRBD2 matching 7 bases. Germline V CDR1 and CDR2: SGHTA, FQGNSA. The CDR3 spans 15 residues. The V gene end was trimmed by 0 bases and the J gene end by 7 bases; junction bases not matched to a gene: 8.

The chain is built from TRBV5-1 and TRBJ2-3, with TRBD2 as a possible D gene (5 bases). In germline, CDR1 is SGHRS, CDR2 YFSETQ. The CDR3 length is 14 residues. The V end was cut by 7 bases, the J end by 2 bases, with 14 bases between. In nucleotides, the CDR3 is TGCGCCAGCGGTAAGGGTAGCGCCACAGATACGCAGTATTTT. Translation gives CASGKGSATDTQYF.

The J gene is TRBJ1-3, the V gene TRBV10-3, with TRBD1 identical over 8 bases. Germline values: CDR1 ENHRY, CDR2 SYGVKD. The CDR3 totals 14 residues. V shed 7 bases and J 0 bases; nucleotides not matched to a gene: 2. In DNA form, the CDR3 reads TGTGCCATCAAGACAGGGGACTCTGGAAACACCATATATTTT. This sequence encodes CAIKTGDSGNTIYF.

J is TRBJ2-1 and V is TRBV7-9; a weak D match, TRBD1 (6 bases). V lost 5 bases and J lost 2, with 10 bases in between. The CDR3 has 14 amino acids. The V gene's germline CDR1 is SEHNR and CDR2 FQNEAQ (reference sequence). The CDR3 DNA sequence: TGTGCCAGCAGCCTACAGGGCCCCTACAATGAGCAGTTCTTC. Its protein product is CASSLQGPYNEQFF.

The V call is TRBV4-3, the J call TRBJ2-5, with no clear D. The germline CDR1 and CDR2 sequences are LGHNA and YSLEER. The CDR3 has 13 residues. Trimming removed 0 bases at V and 4 bases at J, with 6 bases between. The chain's CDR3 is CASSQDPGETQYF. CDR3 bases: TGCGCCAGCAGCCAAGATCCGGGAGAGACCCAGTACTTC.

This clone was counted many times. The V gene is TRBV24-1, the J gene TRBJ1-2, with D maybe TRBD1 (5 bases). Trimming cost V 6 bases and J 0 bases, with 13 bases left between them. Germline-derived CDR1 and CDR2 are KGHDR and SFDVKD. The CDR3 contains 15 residues. CDR3 residues: CATSLGPAANYGYTF. In DNA, the CDR3 is TGTGCCACCAGTCTGGGGCCAGCCGCTAACTATGGCTACACCTTC.

The chain employs TRBV24-1 and TRBJ2-1; 10 bases map to TRBD1. This CDR3 has 16 amino acids. The germline CDR1 and CDR2 sequences are KGHDR and SFDVKD. The V and J ends lost 4 bases and 7 bases, in that order; junction bases with no gene match: 9. CDR3: CATSEPRDRGRNEQFF. CDR3 DNA: TGTGCCACCAGTGAACCCCGGGACAGGGGAAGAAATGAGCAGTTCTTC.

The chain links TRBV6-4 to TRBJ2-3, with 14 bases aligning to TRBD2. The V and J ends lost 6 bases and 0 bases, in that order; junction bases with no gene match: 2. Germline-derived CDR1 and CDR2 are MRHNA and SNTAGT. There are 16 residues in the CDR3. The CDR3 nucleotides are TGTGCCAGCAGCAGGACTAGCGGGGGGAGCACAGATACGCAGTATTTT. Its translation: CASSRTSGGSTDTQYF.

This clone was counted once. The chain has TRBV5-4 and TRBJ2-2; D perhaps matches TRBD1 (7 bases). Trimming stripped 3 bases from V and 5 bases from J, with 17 bases between. The germline V gene encodes CDR1 SGHNT and CDR2 YYREEE (reference sequence). The CDR3 loop spans 16 amino acids. The CDR3 reads CASSSQGGGITGELFF. CDR3 DNA: TGTGCCAGCAGCTCCCAGGGGGGTGGTATAACCGGGGAGCTGTTTTTT.